This T cell receptor beta chain was recorded in a study of cytomegalovirus exposure and HLA in healthy donors. General observations from the study: Solely CMV serostatus was available to characterize immune exposure. It was shown in a later analysis that HLA-associated TCR beta chains were more clonally expanded than other, equally common chains.

Concerning this clone: The antigen remains undetermined.

Both 60 Vbeta primers and 13 Jbeta primers went into the PCR. The assay was immunoSEQ multiplex PCR, and TCRdb's table has in-frame clones only and misses some. The data hold about 96,000 clones, with 65% to 80% observed a single time. The sequencing sample was made of PBMCs. The source is a woman in her 70s in good health and CMV-seropositive.

This CDR3 reads CASSKRTVRSGETQYF. The CDR3 DNA reads as TGTGCCAGCAGCAAACGGACCGTTAGGTCGGGGGAGACCCAGTACTTC. V is TRBV11-2 and J is TRBJ2-5, with D maybe TRBD2 (5 bases). V dropped 5 bases and J dropped 5 bases, with 21 bases sitting between them. The CDR3 length is 16 residues. Looked up from germline, CDR1 is SGHAT and CDR2 is FQNNGV.